This T cell receptor beta chain was captured by sequencing in a study of neurological immune-mediated disorders. V trimming: 5 bases; J trimming: 1 base; junction bases outside the gene matches: 6. CDR1 and CDR2 from the germline V gene are DFQATT and SNEGSKA (reference sequence). This CDR3 spans 16 amino acids. cDNA synthesis was performed by 5'RACE with 10-nucleotide random UMIs. TCRdb ran MiXCR on the 5' RACE reads and lists one entry per CDR3 protein. The sample holds 30,000 to 40,000 distinct CDR3 sequences; approximately 10% are singletons and the top ten take around 4%. Time point here: technical triplicate 1. There are many counts of this clonotype.

The sequencing sample was made of PBMCs. This clonotype originated in a man between 60 and 75 years old with HTLV-1-associated myelopathy (HAM/TSP). The chain links TRBV20-1 to TRBJ2-2; 11 nucleotides line up with TRBD2. The CDR3 bases are TGCAGTGCTCGGAGGGGGACTAGCGGGAACACCGGGGAGCTGTTTTTT. Residues: CSARRGTSGNTGELFF.